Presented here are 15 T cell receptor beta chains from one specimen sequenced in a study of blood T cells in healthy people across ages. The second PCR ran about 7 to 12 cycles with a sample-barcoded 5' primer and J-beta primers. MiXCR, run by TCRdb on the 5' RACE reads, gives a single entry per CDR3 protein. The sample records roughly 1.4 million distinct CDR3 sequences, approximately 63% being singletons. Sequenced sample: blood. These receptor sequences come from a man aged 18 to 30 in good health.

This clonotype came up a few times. The CDR3 DNA follows: TGTGCCAGCAGCTTAGGTGGAGGCGTCGGTGAAAAACTGTTTTTT. It is translated as CASSLGGGVGEKLFF. The chain couples TRBV11-2 to TRBJ1-4; D is unresolved. Trimming took 1 base from V and 7 from J, leaving 13 bases between them. The CDR3 is made up of 15 amino acids. Germline V CDR1 and CDR2: SGHAT, FQNNGV.

Here the CDR3 reads CASSFRRGTEAFF. The CDR3, as DNA: TGTGCCAGCAGTTTCAGGAGGGGCACTGAAGCTTTCTTT. The V call is TRBV27, the J call TRBJ1-1; D might be TRBD1 (5 bases). Germline CDR1 reads MNHEY; CDR2 reads SMNVEV (reference sequence). V was pared by 3 bases and J by 4 bases, with 9 bases between. This CDR3 contains 13 residues.

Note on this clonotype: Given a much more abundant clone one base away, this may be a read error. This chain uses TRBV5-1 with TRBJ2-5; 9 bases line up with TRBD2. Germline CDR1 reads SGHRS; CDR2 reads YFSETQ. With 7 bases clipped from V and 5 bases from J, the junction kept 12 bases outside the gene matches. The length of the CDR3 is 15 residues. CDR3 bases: TGCGCCAGCTCCTCACTAGCGGGCAATGTCGAGACCCAGTACTTC. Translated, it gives CASSSLAGNVETQYF.

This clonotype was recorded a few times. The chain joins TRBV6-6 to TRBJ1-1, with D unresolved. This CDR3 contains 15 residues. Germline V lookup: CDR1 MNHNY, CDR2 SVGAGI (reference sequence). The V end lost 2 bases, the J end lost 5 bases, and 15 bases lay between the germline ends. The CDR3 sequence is CASSYLGLSGTEAFF. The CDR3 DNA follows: TGTGCCAGCAGTTACCTGGGTCTCTCCGGTACTGAAGCTTTCTTT.

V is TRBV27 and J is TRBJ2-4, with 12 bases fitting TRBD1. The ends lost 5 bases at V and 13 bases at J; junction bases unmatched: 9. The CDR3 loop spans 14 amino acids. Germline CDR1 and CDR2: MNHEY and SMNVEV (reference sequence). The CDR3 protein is CASSVGTGGQSQYF. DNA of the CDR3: TGTGCCAGCAGTGTCGGGACAGGGGGCCAGTCGCAGTACTTC.

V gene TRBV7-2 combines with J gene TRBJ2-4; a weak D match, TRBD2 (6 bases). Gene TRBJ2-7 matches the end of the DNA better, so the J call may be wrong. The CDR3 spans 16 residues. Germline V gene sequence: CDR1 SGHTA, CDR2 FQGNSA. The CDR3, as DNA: TGTGCCAGCAGCCAGCCCCCCGATTGGAGGGGCTACGAGCAGTACTTC. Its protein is CASSQPPDWRGYEQYF.

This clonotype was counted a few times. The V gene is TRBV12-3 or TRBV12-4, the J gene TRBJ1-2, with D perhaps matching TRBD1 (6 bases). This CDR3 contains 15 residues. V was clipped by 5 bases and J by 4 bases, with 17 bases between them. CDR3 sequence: CASSRYRVSSYGYTF. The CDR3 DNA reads TGTGCCAGCAGTCGGTACAGGGTTTCTAGCTATGGCTACACCTTC.

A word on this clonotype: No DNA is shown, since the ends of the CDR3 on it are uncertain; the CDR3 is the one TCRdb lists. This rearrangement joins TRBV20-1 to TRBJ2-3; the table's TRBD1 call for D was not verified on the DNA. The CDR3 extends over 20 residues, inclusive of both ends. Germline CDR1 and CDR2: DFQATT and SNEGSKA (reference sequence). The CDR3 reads CSAIQTGAGGYTFGSDTQYF.

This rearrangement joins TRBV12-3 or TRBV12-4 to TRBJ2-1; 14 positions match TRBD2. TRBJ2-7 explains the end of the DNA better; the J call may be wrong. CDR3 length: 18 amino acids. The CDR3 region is CASSLGLAGASSYNEQYF. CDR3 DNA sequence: TGTGCCAGCAGTTTGGGACTAGCGGGAGCGAGCTCCTACAATGAGCAGTACTTC.

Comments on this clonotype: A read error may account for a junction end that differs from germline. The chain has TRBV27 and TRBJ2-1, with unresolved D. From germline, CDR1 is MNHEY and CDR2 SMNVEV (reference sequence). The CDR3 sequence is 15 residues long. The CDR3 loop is CASSSQLGTYNEQFF. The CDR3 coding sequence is TGTGCCAGTAGTTCCCAGCTGGGAACCTACAATGAGCAGTTCTTC.

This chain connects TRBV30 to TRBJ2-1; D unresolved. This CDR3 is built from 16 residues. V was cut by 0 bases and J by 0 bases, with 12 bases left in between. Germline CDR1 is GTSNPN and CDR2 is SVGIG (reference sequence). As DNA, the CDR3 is TGTGCCTGGAGTGTAGGTGGGCGACCCTCCTACAATGAGCAGTTCTTC. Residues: CAWSVGGRPSYNEQFF.

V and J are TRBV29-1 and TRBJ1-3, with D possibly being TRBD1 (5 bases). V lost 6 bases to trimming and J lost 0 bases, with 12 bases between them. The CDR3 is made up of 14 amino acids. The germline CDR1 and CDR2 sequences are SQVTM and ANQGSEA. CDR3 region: CSVGAGFSGNTIYF. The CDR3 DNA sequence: TGCAGCGTCGGGGCGGGGTTCTCTGGAAACACCATATATTTT.

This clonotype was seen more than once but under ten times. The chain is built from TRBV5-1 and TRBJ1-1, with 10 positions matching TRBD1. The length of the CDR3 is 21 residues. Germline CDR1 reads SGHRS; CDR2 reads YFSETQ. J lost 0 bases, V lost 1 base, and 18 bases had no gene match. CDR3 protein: CASSLKDAAGQGPPLNTEAFF. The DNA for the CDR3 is TGCGCCAGCAGCTTGAAGGATGCTGCGGGACAGGGGCCCCCCTTGAACACTGAAGCTTTCTTT.

As DNA, the CDR3 is TGTGCCAGCAGTTACTCGGACGGCGCGAACACCGGGGAGCTGTTTTTT. This codes for CASSYSDGANTGELFF. The V and J genes are TRBV6-2 or TRBV6-3 and TRBJ2-2; D is unclear. Per germline, CDR1 MNHEY and CDR2 SVGEGT. V lost 0 bases and J 0 bases, leaving 8 bases between the germline ends. The CDR3 totals 16 residues.

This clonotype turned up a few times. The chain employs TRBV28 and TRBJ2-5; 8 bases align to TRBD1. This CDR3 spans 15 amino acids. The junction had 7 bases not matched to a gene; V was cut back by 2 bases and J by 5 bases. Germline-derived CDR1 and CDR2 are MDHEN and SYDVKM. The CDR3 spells CASSLELGQVETQYF. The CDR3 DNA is TGTGCCAGCAGTTTAGAGCTGGGACAGGTGGAGACCCAGTACTTC.